The 16 T cell receptor beta chains given below trace back to one sample, sequenced in a study of blood T cell repertoires in COVID-19. Generated by immunoSEQ multiplex PCR, the TCRdb table keeps only in-frame clones and is missing some. The sample holds some 120,000 clones; 82% are singletons and the top ten take under 8%. Sequences were obtained from peripheral blood. These receptors were taken from a man between 65 and 85 years old with acute or convalescent COVID-19.

The V gene is TRBV19, the J gene TRBJ2-3; 7 bases are shared with TRBD2. Per germline, CDR1 LNHDA and CDR2 SQIVND (reference sequence). This CDR3 is built from 16 residues. The J segment lost 6 bases and the V segment lost 4 bases, leaving 13 bases of the junction unmatched. The CDR3 bases are TGTGCCAGTAGTACCTTAGCGGGTAGGGTTCCTGATACGCAGTATTTT. Translated, it gives CASSTLAGRVPDTQYF.

The rearrangement links TRBV28 to TRBJ1-2; maybe TRBD1 (6 bases). Germline-derived CDR1 and CDR2 are MDHEN and SYDVKM. Trimming took off 8 bases at V and 1 base at J, with 14 bases between the two ends. The CDR3 covers 14 residues. The CDR3 DNA sequence: TGTGCCAGCGGGCGAGGGGGGGGTAACTATGGCTACACCTTC. It is translated as CASGRGGGNYGYTF.

In this sample, this clone turned up once. The rearrangement joins TRBV5-1 to TRBJ2-1; 9 positions agree with TRBD2. Per germline, CDR1 SGHRS and CDR2 YFSETQ. There are 17 residues in the CDR3. V lost 4 bases and J lost 7; bases outside the gene matches: 15. The CDR3 sequence: CASSQDSGSGFRNEQFF. CDR3 nucleotide sequence: TGCGCCAGCAGCCAGGATAGCGGGAGTGGATTTCGGAATGAGCAGTTCTTC.

The V gene is TRBV29-1, the J gene TRBJ1-5, with TRBD1 identical over 8 bases. Germline CDR1 SQVTM, CDR2 ANQGSEA. After removal of 2 bases from V and 0 bases from J, the junction contained 3 bases not matched to a gene. The CDR3 has 15 residues. The CDR3, as DNA: TGCAGCGTTGAAACAGGGGGGAATAGCAATCAGCCCCAGCATTTT. Protein sequence: CSVETGGNSNQPQHF.

The chain couples TRBV4-2 to TRBJ1-1; 7 nucleotides match TRBD1. Germline-derived CDR1 and CDR2 are LGHNA and YNFKEQ. Trimming at V came to 3 bases and at J to 0 bases, leaving 4 bases not matched to a gene. This CDR3 has 15 residues. DNA of the CDR3: TGTGCCAGCAGCCACGGACAGGCCGTGAACACTGAAGCTTTCTTT. Its translation is CASSHGQAVNTEAFF.

With respect to this clone: At one end, the junction sequence differs from germline, possibly due to a read error. This rearrangement joins TRBV5-1 to TRBJ2-2; tentative D call: TRBD2 (5 bases). CDR1 is SGHRS, CDR2 YFSETQ, per germline. The CDR3 totals 16 residues. The CDR3 loop is CASSLAGDGNAGELFF. CDR3 coding DNA: TGCGCCAGCAGCCTTGCGGGTGACGGGAACGCCGGGGAGCTGTTTTTT.

There are a few counts of this clone. The gene calls are TRBV28 and TRBJ1-1; D gene ambiguous. Germline assignment: CDR1 MDHEN and CDR2 SYDVKM. V was trimmed by 2 bases and J by 0 bases, leaving 4 bases between them. This CDR3 comprises 13 residues. The CDR3 sequence: CASSLPMNTEAFF. In DNA, the CDR3 is TGTGCCAGCAGTTTACCTATGAACACTGAAGCTTTCTTT.

This sequence joins TRBV7-2 and TRBJ2-3; no reliable D call. Germline CDR1 SGHTA, CDR2 FQGNSA. With 1 base removed from V and 1 base from J, the gap between germline ends came to 9 bases. CDR3 length: 15 residues. The CDR3 sequence is CASSLGPGGTDTQYF. Here the CDR3 DNA reads TGTGCCAGCAGCTTAGGCCCCGGAGGCACAGATACGCAGTATTTT. Full variable domain (outside the CDR3, taken from reference TRBV7-2 and TRBJ2-3): GAGVSQSPSNKVTEKGKDVELRCDPISGHTALYWYRQSLGQGLEFLIYFQGNSAPDKSGLPSDRFSAERTGGSVSTLTIQRTQQEDSAVYLCASSLGPGGTDTQYFGPGTRLTVL.

The rearrangement joins TRBV5-1 to TRBJ1-4; D is ambiguous. V dropped 0 bases and J dropped 8 bases, with 8 bases sitting between them. The CDR3 runs 13 residues. Germline V gives CDR1 SGHRS, CDR2 YFSETQ. The CDR3 DNA is TGCGCCAGCAGCTTGGCGTCACAGGAAAAACTGTTTTTT. It translates to CASSLASQEKLFF.

The chain employs TRBV5-1 and TRBJ2-6; a weak D match, TRBD2 (5 bases). V was shortened by 4 bases and J by 0 bases, with 11 bases between the two germline ends. This CDR3 region has 16 residues. CDR1 and CDR2 (germline): SGHRS, YFSETQ. Written as DNA, the CDR3 is TGCGCCAGCAGCCCGGGATTGAGCTCTGGGGCCAACGTCCTGACTTTC. It translates to CASSPGLSSGANVLTF. Full variable domain (rest looked up from reference TRBV5-1 and TRBJ2-6): KAGVTQTPRYLIKTRGQQVTLSCSPISGHRSVSWYQQTPGQGLQFLFEYFSETQRNKGNFPGRFSGRQFSNSRSEMNVSTLELGDSALYLCASSPGLSSGANVLTFGAGSRLTVL.

This clone was counted only a few times. This chain's CDR3 is CRVTSGHEQFF. For the CDR3, the DNA is TGCAGGGTAACTAGCGGGCATGAGCAGTTCTTC. The gene calls are TRBV20-1 and TRBJ2-1, with TRBD2 matching 9 bases. The CDR3 runs to 11 residues. Germline V gives CDR1 DFQATT, CDR2 SNEGSKA (reference sequence).

The chain uses TRBV9 and TRBJ2-5; tentatively, D is TRBD1 (6 bases). V was cut by 3 bases and J by 2 bases, with 8 bases left in between. The germline CDR1 and CDR2 sequences are SGDLS and YYNGEE. The CDR3 has 13 residues. The CDR3, as DNA: TGTGCCAGCAGCGCGACAGGACAAGAGACCCAGTACTTC. Translating gives CASSATGQETQYF. Combining the CDR3 with reference TRBV9 and TRBJ2-5 gives the whole variable domain DSGVTQTPKHLITATGQRVTLRCSPRSGDLSVYWYQQSLDQGLQFLIQYYNGEERAKGNILERFSAQQFPDLHSELNLSSLELGDSALYFCASSATGQETQYFGPGTRLLVL.

The CDR3 protein is CASSESPTGGVNSGANVLTF. CDR3 DNA: TGTGCCAGCAGTGAGTCCCCGACAGGGGGAGTTAACTCTGGGGCCAACGTCCTGACTTTC. The chain employs TRBV2 and TRBJ2-6, with 9 bases that match TRBD1. In germline, CDR1 is SNHLY, CDR2 FYNNEI. J gave up 0 bases and V 3 bases, and 12 bases lay outside the gene matches. The CDR3 extends over 20 amino acids.

The chain links TRBV10-3 to TRBJ1-2, with D unclear. Germline V gene lookup returns CDR1 ENHRY and CDR2 SYGVKD. Trimming took off 0 bases at V and 7 bases at J, with 15 bases between the two ends. This CDR3 has 15 residues. CDR3 amino acids: CAISESIAGGFGYTF. CDR3 nucleotide sequence: TGTGCCATCAGTGAGTCAATCGCGGGTGGTTTTGGCTACACCTTC.

The rearrangement uses TRBV5-1 and TRBJ2-5, with a possible D match to TRBD2 (6 bases). Germline CDR1 is SGHRS and CDR2 is YFSETQ. The ends were cut back, 4 bases at V and 1 base at J, with 8 bases in the middle. This CDR3 contains 13 residues. CDR3 nucleotide sequence: TGCGCCAGCAGCCAGGGACTCCAAGAGACCCAGTACTTC. This encodes CASSQGLQETQYF.

CDR3 loop: CASSIGGTDLEAFF. The CDR3 DNA sequence: TGTGCCAGTAGTATAGGTGGGACAGACTTGGAAGCTTTCTTT. The rearrangement joins TRBV19 to TRBJ1-1, with 7 bases lining up with TRBD1. The germline CDR1 and CDR2 sequences are LNHDA and SQIVND (reference sequence). Trimming cost V 1 base and J 8 bases; bases outside gene matches: 7. The CDR3 sequence is 14 residues long.